This entry is about one T cell receptor (beta chain). The sample is drawn from a study of blood T cell repertoires in COVID-19. Study details: Sources were T cells, B-cell-depleted T cells, or PBMCs; the material itself was cDNA or gDNA.

The trim removed 1 base at V and 4 bases at J, leaving 8 bases unmatched. CDR3 length: 16 residues. Germline V gives CDR1 SEHNR, CDR2 FQNEAQ (reference sequence). Some clones are missing from TCRdb's copy, which holds only in-frame ones; the method was immunoSEQ multiplex PCR. The sample shows some 48,000 clones, roughly 90% of them seen only once. The chain recombines TRBV7-9 with TRBJ1-2; 8 nucleotides agree with TRBD1. The source is a man aged 70-80 years with active COVID-19. The sample was peripheral blood. The CDR3 sequence: CASSLGSRGQRYGYTF. CDR3 DNA: TGTGCCAGCAGCTTAGGTAGCAGGGGGCAACGCTATGGCTACACCTTC.